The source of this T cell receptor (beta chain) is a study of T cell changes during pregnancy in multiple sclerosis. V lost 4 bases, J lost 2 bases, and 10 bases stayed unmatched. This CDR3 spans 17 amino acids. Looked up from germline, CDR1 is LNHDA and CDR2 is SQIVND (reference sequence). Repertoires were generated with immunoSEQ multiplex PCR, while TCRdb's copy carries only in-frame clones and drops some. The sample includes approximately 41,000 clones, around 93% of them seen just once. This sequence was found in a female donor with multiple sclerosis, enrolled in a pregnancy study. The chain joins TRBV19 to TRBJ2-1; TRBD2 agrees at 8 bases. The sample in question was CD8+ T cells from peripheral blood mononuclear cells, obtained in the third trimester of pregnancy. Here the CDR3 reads CASSTSLLAGAYNEQFF. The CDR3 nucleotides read TGTGCCAGTAGTACCTCCCTTCTAGCGGGCGCCTACAATGAGCAGTTCTTC.